This entry concerns a single TCR beta chain. This entry belongs to a study of blood T cell repertoires in COVID-19. In the study overall: Specimens from acute and convalescent COVID-19 originated in the United States, Italy and Spain. PBMCs, B-cell-depleted T cells, or T cells provided the cDNA or gDNA that made up the material.

Original methodology: Amplification of reference gene primers was used by the study to estimate nucleated cell counts. Sequencing used immunoSEQ multiplex PCR; TCRdb keeps in-frame clones, though not all of them. V and J calls and clone size follow that table, whereas D and trimming were derived from the DNA. The sample has about 87,000 clones, 85% to 90% seen once. Sequences were obtained from peripheral blood. The receptor was isolated from a man aged 40-50 years with acute or convalescent COVID-19.

The CDR3 sequence is CASSVGDIDYEQYF. DNA of the CDR3: TGTGCCAGCAGCGTAGGAGACATCGACTACGAGCAGTACTTC. V usage is TRBV9 and J usage is TRBJ2-7; D is undetermined. The CDR3 length is 14 residues. The germline CDR1 and CDR2 sequences are SGDLS and YYNGEE. Trimming stripped 0 bases from V and 3 bases from J, with 10 bases between.